These 21 T cell receptor beta chains came from one sample sequenced in a study of blood T cell repertoires in COVID-19. The repertoire was sequenced with immunoSEQ multiplex PCR; TCRdb's copy has only in-frame clones and lacks some. Seen here are 150,000 to 200,000 clones, over 80% observed once, and the top ten hold about 10%. The sequenced material came from peripheral blood. Source of these receptors: a woman older than 75 with active or convalescent COVID-19.

The chain is built from TRBV29-1 and TRBJ1-1; D remains unclear. This CDR3 has 11 residues. Trimming took 5 bases from V and 7 from J, leaving 11 bases between them. Germline V gene data show CDR1 as SQVTM and CDR2 as ANQGSEA. The CDR3 spells CSVSRYDEAFF. CDR3 DNA: TGCAGCGTTTCGCGGTACGATGAAGCTTTCTTT.

V usage is TRBV4-3 and J usage is TRBJ1-1; tentative D call: TRBD1 (6 bases). The CDR3 runs 16 residues. The V end was cut by 0 bases, the J end by 7 bases, with 18 bases between. Germline lookup yields CDR1 LGHNA and CDR2 YSLEER. CDR3 in amino acids: CASSQEVRTGFGEAFF. As DNA, the CDR3 is TGCGCCAGCAGCCAAGAAGTCCGCACAGGGTTTGGTGAAGCTTTCTTT.

V usage is TRBV9 and J usage is TRBJ2-2, with D perhaps matching TRBD2 (6 bases). This CDR3 is built from 16 residues. Germline loops: CDR1 SGDLS, CDR2 YYNGEE. Between the trimmed V and J ends, which lost 1 base and 9 bases, there was a span of 19 bases. The chain's CDR3 is CASSVFQGGGSRELFF. Here the CDR3 DNA reads TGTGCCAGCAGCGTATTCCAGGGAGGAGGGTCCCGGGAGCTGTTTTTT.

This clone was seen once. The rearrangement joins TRBV18 to TRBJ2-3, with TRBD1 identical over 9 bases. The J segment lost 3 bases and the V segment lost 5 bases, leaving 6 bases of the junction unmatched. Germline V gene sequence: CDR1 KGHSH, CDR2 LQKENI. CDR3 length: 15 amino acids. CDR3 DNA: TGTGCCAGCTCATCGGGACAGGGAAGAACAGATACGCAGTATTTT. The encoded protein is CASSSGQGRTDTQYF. The full variable domain, its missing parts supplied by reference TRBV18 and TRBJ2-3, is NAGVMQNPRHLVRRRGQEARLRCSPMKGHSHVYWYRQLPEEGLKFMVYLQKENIIDESGMPKERFSAEFPKEGPSILRIQQVVRGDSAAYFCASSSGQGRTDTQYFGPGTRLTVL.

This clone was observed at least ten times. The chain is built from TRBV5-1 and TRBJ2-7; no firm D call. CDR1 is SGHRS, CDR2 YFSETQ, per germline. V was cut by 3 bases and J by 4 bases, with 11 bases left in between. This CDR3 spans 13 amino acids. CDR3 residues: CASSSTGTYEQYF. The CDR3 region has the DNA TGCGCCAGCAGCTCGACTGGAACTTACGAGCAGTACTTC.

This clone showed up just once. The V call is TRBV9, the J call TRBJ2-7, with 11 bases identical to TRBD2. The CDR3 consists of 15 residues. The junction had 5 bases not matched to a gene; V was cut back by 4 bases and J by 2 bases. The germline V gene has CDR1 SGDLS and CDR2 YYNGEE. The CDR3 loop reads CASSPGTSGTYEQYF. The CDR3 nucleotides are TGTGCCAGCAGCCCCGGGACTAGCGGAACCTACGAGCAGTACTTC.

The chain is built from TRBV18 and TRBJ1-3; perhaps TRBD1 as D (5 bases). Trimming stripped 6 bases from V and 8 bases from J, with 11 bases between. Germline loops: CDR1 KGHSH, CDR2 LQKENI. This CDR3 contains 12 residues. CDR3 residues: CASSPGGDTIYF. The CDR3 DNA is TGTGCCAGCTCCCCCGGGGGAGACACCATATATTTT.

The J gene is TRBJ2-3, the V gene TRBV4-1, with 12 bases aligning to TRBD2. Trimming at V came to 4 bases and at J to 0 bases, leaving 2 bases not matched to a gene. The germline V gene encodes CDR1 MGHRA and CDR2 YSYEKL. The CDR3 covers 16 residues. Here the CDR3 reads CASSPLAGGSTDTQYF. CDR3 in DNA: TGCGCCAGCAGCCCCCTAGCGGGGGGGAGCACAGATACGCAGTATTTT.

This clone was detected many times. V and J are TRBV27 and TRBJ1-1; D uncertain. Germline loops: CDR1 MNHEY, CDR2 SMNVEV (reference sequence). This CDR3 contains 13 residues. Trimming shortened V by 3 bases and J by 1 base, and 6 bases separated the two germline ends. The CDR3: CASSFRQNTEAFF. For the CDR3, the DNA is TGTGCCAGCAGTTTTCGACAGAACACTGAAGCTTTCTTT.

V and J are TRBV12-5 and TRBJ2-7; 7 bases agree with TRBD2. The ends lost 6 bases at V and 4 bases at J; junction bases unmatched: 9. The CDR3 consists of 14 residues. The germline V gene encodes CDR1 LGHNT and CDR2 FRNRAP. For the CDR3, the DNA is TGTGCTAGTGGCCCCGGGGGGTTCTCTTACGAGCAGTACTTC. As protein: CASGPGGFSYEQYF.

This clone was counted a few times. The chain carries TRBV29-1 and TRBJ1-1; the match to TRBD1 covers 7 bases. The germline V gene has CDR1 SQVTM and CDR2 ANQGSEA. The CDR3 has 13 residues. V dropped 6 bases and J dropped 1; count of bases not matched to a gene: 5. CDR3 in amino acids: CSVLTGTNTEAFF. The CDR3 DNA reads TGCAGCGTCCTGACAGGGACGAACACTGAAGCTTTCTTT.

V gene TRBV4-1 combines with J gene TRBJ1-3; no firm D call. The V gene lost 0 bases and the J gene lost 5 bases, with 14 bases spanning the gap. Germline V gene data show CDR1 as MGHRA and CDR2 as YSYEKL. There are 16 residues in the CDR3. As DNA, the CDR3 is TGCGCCAGCAGCCAAGAAACAGCCACAATCAGAAACACCATATATTTT. Translated: CASSQETATIRNTIYF.

The J gene is TRBJ1-2, the V gene TRBV9; no clear D gene. The ends were cut back, 3 bases at V and 8 bases at J, with 11 bases in the middle. Germline V gene data show CDR1 as SGDLS and CDR2 as YYNGEE. The CDR3 spans 12 residues. The CDR3 DNA sequence: TGTGCCAGCAGCGCGGATGGAGTCGGCTACACCTTC. This translates into CASSADGVGYTF.

The gene calls are TRBV6-5 and TRBJ2-7; 7 nucleotides agree with TRBD1. V lost 6 bases and J lost 5; bases outside the gene matches: 7. CDR1 MNHEY and CDR2 SVGAGI come from the germline V gene. This CDR3 comprises 13 residues. Here the CDR3 reads CASSQTGLHEQYF. In nucleotides, the CDR3 is TGTGCCAGCAGCCAGACAGGGCTGCACGAGCAGTACTTC.

The chain couples TRBV19 to TRBJ1-2, with D perhaps matching TRBD1 (6 bases). Germline CDR1 reads LNHDA; CDR2 reads SQIVND (reference sequence). Trimming stripped 1 base from V and 8 bases from J, with 14 bases between. This CDR3 contains 14 residues. CDR3 amino acids: CASSIAPGEGGYTF. DNA of the CDR3: TGTGCCAGTAGTATAGCCCCAGGGGAAGGAGGCTACACCTTC.

The table lists this clone with a few counts. The chain is built from TRBV5-1 and TRBJ1-4, with D possibly TRBD1 on 5 matching bases. CDR1 and CDR2 from the germline V gene are SGHRS and YFSETQ. Trimming took 3 bases from V and 0 from J, leaving 9 bases between them. This CDR3 has 15 residues. The CDR3 DNA follows: TGCGCCAGCAGCTCGGGACTTTCAACTAATGAAAAACTGTTTTTT. Translating gives CASSSGLSTNEKLFF.

The chain joins TRBV12-3 or TRBV12-4 to TRBJ1-2; perhaps TRBD1 as D (6 bases). The ends were cut back, 6 bases at V and 2 bases at J, with 10 bases in the middle. This CDR3 has 13 residues. DNA of the CDR3: TGTGCCAGCAGACAGGGCCAAAACTATGGCTACACCTTC. Amino acids: CASRQGQNYGYTF.

In its sample, this clone was seen once. V is TRBV12-3 or TRBV12-4 and J is TRBJ2-7; D gene ambiguous. The CDR3 extends over 11 amino acids. V lost 5 bases, J lost 5 bases, and 7 bases lay in between. DNA of the CDR3: TGTGCCAGCAGTCCCCGTGACGAGCAGTACTTC. Translation gives CASSPRDEQYF.

V is TRBV4-3 and J is TRBJ1-2; D is unclear. Germline V lookup: CDR1 LGHNA, CDR2 YSLEER. V lost 0 bases to trimming and J lost 4 bases, with 12 bases between them. This CDR3 spans 15 amino acids. The CDR3: CASSQDRRGFYGYTF. CDR3 nucleotides: TGCGCCAGCAGCCAAGATCGCCGAGGTTTCTATGGCTACACCTTC.

The genes are TRBV6-2 or TRBV6-3 and TRBJ2-7; D is possibly TRBD2 (6 bases). The CDR3 runs to 14 residues. Per the germline V gene, CDR1 is MNHEY and CDR2 is SVGEGT. V was shortened by 6 bases and J by 2 bases, with 14 bases between the two germline ends. CDR3 loop: CASSRGGATYEQYF. In DNA, the CDR3 is TGTGCCAGCAGCCGAGGCGGGGCCACCTACGAGCAGTACTTC.

This clone is a singleton in its sample. The chain has TRBV18 and TRBJ1-2, with D uncertain. The CDR3 has 13 amino acids. Germline lookup yields CDR1 KGHSH and CDR2 LQKENI. Trimming shortened V by 3 bases and J by 2 bases, and 7 bases separated the two germline ends. CDR3 sequence (DNA): TGTGCCAGCTCACCGGGCCTAAACTATGGCTACACCTTC. Translation gives CASSPGLNYGYTF.